This note documents a single T cell receptor beta chain sequence. The antigen is not known. Trimming took off 4 bases at V and 1 base at J, with 11 bases between the two ends. Germline V gene lookup returns CDR1 MGHRA and CDR2 YSYEKL. The CDR3 has 14 residues. With a J-beta primer mix and a sample-barcoded 5' primer, a second PCR ran about 7 to 11 cycles. TCRdb ran MiXCR on the 5' RACE reads and lists one entry per CDR3 protein. The data hold 600,000 to 1,000,000 distinct CDR3 sequences, with 20% to 30% observed a single time. The entry originates in a study of blood T cells in healthy people across ages. Study results and caveats: Fewer expanded clones and more diversity marked long-lived versus aged donors. TCR beta diversity tracked closely with naive T cell percentage.

This sample was shared with a second study, whose subject was T cells of mothers and their children. In that study: Three healthy Caucasian mothers served as donors, and their six children did as well.

This receptor was taken from a boy between 10 and 17 years old in good health. The chain is built from TRBV4-1 and TRBJ2-7; no firm D call. The specimen sequenced was blood. The CDR3 nucleotides are TGCGCCAGCAGCCGACCCGGCGGATCCTACGAGCAGTACTTC. Residues: CASSRPGGSYEQYF.